Presented here are 23 T cell receptor beta chains from one specimen sequenced in a study of T cells in localized non-small cell lung cancer. Sequencing used immunoSEQ multiplex PCR; TCRdb keeps in-frame clones, though not all of them. The sample holds 30,000 or so clones, 87% seen once. The material was peripheral blood, obtained before any cancer treatment. Receptor source: an older male donor with stage I lung adenocarcinoma.

The chain combines TRBV7-3 with TRBJ2-5; 10 bases match TRBD2. Per the germline V gene, CDR1 is SGHTA and CDR2 is FQGTGA. This CDR3 is built from 15 residues. Trimming cost V 5 bases and J 8 bases; bases outside gene matches: 11. This chain's CDR3 is CASSPRASGGSTQYF. CDR3 DNA: TGTGCCAGCAGCCCCCGAGCTAGCGGGGGCTCAACCCAGTACTTC.

The chain joins TRBV19 to TRBJ1-1; D is unclear. Trimming cost V 5 bases and J 10 bases, with 17 bases left between them. The germline CDR1 and CDR2 sequences are LNHDA and SQIVND (reference sequence). The CDR3 is 13 residues long. The CDR3 DNA sequence: TGTGCCAGTAGTGAAAGCGGCAGTTTTATAGCTTTCTTT. It translates to CASSESGSFIAFF.

The genes are TRBV27 and TRBJ2-3; D unclear. V dropped 5 bases and J dropped 8 bases, with 11 bases sitting between them. CDR1 MNHEY and CDR2 SMNVEV come from the germline V gene (reference sequence). The CDR3 has 12 amino acids. The CDR3 bases are TGTGCCAGCAGTCTCCCTCCCGGTACGCAGTATTTT. Amino acid sequence: CASSLPPGTQYF.

In regard to this clone: At one boundary the junction diverges from the germline segment, which might be a read error. V is TRBV7-2 and J is TRBJ1-6; D unclear. The CDR3 totals 12 residues. The germline V gene encodes CDR1 SGHTA and CDR2 FQGNSA. The CDR3 sequence: CASSLASPPLHF. The CDR3 nucleotides read TGTGCCAGCAGCCTAGCGAGTCCTCCCCTCCACTTT.

The J gene is TRBJ1-1, the V gene TRBV28; D might be TRBD1 (5 bases). Germline lookup yields CDR1 MDHEN and CDR2 SYDVKM. Trimming took 3 bases from V and 5 from J, leaving 13 bases between them. CDR3 length: 14 residues. In DNA form, the CDR3 reads TGTGCCAGCAGTTTCGGTCAGGGTAATACTGAAGCTTTCTTT. This translates into CASSFGQGNTEAFF.

The chain couples TRBV5-1 to TRBJ1-2, with D maybe TRBD1 (5 bases). Trimming cost V 5 bases and J 3 bases, with 8 bases left between them. The CDR3 has 12 residues. Germline-derived CDR1 and CDR2 are SGHRS and YFSETQ. The CDR3 coding sequence is TGCGCCAGCAGGGTAGGGGACTATGGCTACACCTTC. As protein: CASRVGDYGYTF.

The J gene is TRBJ2-7, the V gene TRBV5-1, with TRBD1 matching 9 bases. CDR1 and CDR2 (germline): SGHRS, YFSETQ. The CDR3 extends over 15 amino acids. After removal of 4 bases from V and 0 bases from J, the junction contained 5 bases not matched to a gene. The CDR3 region has the DNA TGCGCCAGCAGCCTCCAGACAGGGGGCTCCTACGAGCAGTACTTC. Amino acid sequence: CASSLQTGGSYEQYF.

The CDR3 reads CASSSGLAYNTQYF. The CDR3 DNA follows: TGTGCCAGCAGCTCGGGACTAGCTTACAATACGCAGTATTTT. V gene TRBV11-3 combines with J gene TRBJ2-3, with 9 bases aligning to TRBD2. The V gene's germline CDR1 is SGHNT and CDR2 YENEEA. V trimming: 4 bases; J trimming: 7 bases; junction bases outside the gene matches: 6. The CDR3 spans 14 residues.

This chain uses TRBV5-6 with TRBJ1-1, with 7 bases aligning to TRBD1. CDR1 and CDR2 (germline): SGHDT, YYEEEE. The V gene end was trimmed by 1 base and the J gene end by 4 bases; junction bases not matched to a gene: 7. The CDR3 spans 15 residues. Written as DNA, the CDR3 is TGTGCCAGCAGCTTGATGGGAGGGGGCCGCACTGAAGCTTTCTTT. It specifies CASSLMGGGRTEAFF.

The chain combines TRBV5-4 with TRBJ1-1, with D maybe TRBD1 (6 bases). CDR3 size: 13 residues. In germline, CDR1 is SGHNT, CDR2 YYREEE (reference sequence). Trimming stripped 5 bases from V and 2 bases from J, with 10 bases between. This chain's CDR3 is CASSTDSNTEAFF. CDR3 DNA: TGTGCCAGCAGTACGGACAGTAACACTGAAGCTTTCTTT.

The chain carries TRBV7-2 and TRBJ2-5, with 7 bases identical to TRBD1. The CDR3 totals 15 residues. Trimming took 3 bases from V and 4 from J; bases not matched to a gene: 8. CDR1 and CDR2 from the germline V gene are SGHTA and FQGNSA. As DNA, the CDR3 is TGTGCCAGCAGCTTGAGCCGGACAGGCGCAGAGACCCAGTACTTC. It yields the protein CASSLSRTGAETQYF.

The chain is built from TRBV28 and TRBJ2-7; D gene unclear. V dropped 6 bases and J dropped 2 bases, with 11 bases sitting between them. The CDR3 runs 13 residues. Germline V gives CDR1 MDHEN, CDR2 SYDVKM. CDR3: CASSLDGAYEQYF. The CDR3 DNA sequence: TGTGCCAGCAGCTTAGACGGCGCCTACGAGCAGTACTTC.

The rearrangement links TRBV18 to TRBJ1-4, with 10 bases fitting TRBD1. This CDR3 spans 17 amino acids. Germline V gene data show CDR1 as KGHSH and CDR2 as LQKENI. The J segment lost 2 bases and the V segment lost 1 base, leaving 4 bases of the junction unmatched. For the CDR3, the DNA is TGTGCCAGCTCACCACAGGACAGGGGGGCGACTAATGAAAAACTGTTTTTT. Its protein product is CASSPQDRGATNEKLFF.

V usage is TRBV7-2 and J usage is TRBJ1-3; D is undetermined. V was clipped by 2 bases and J by 8 bases, with 7 bases between them. Germline V CDR1 and CDR2: SGHTA, FQGNSA. This CDR3 comprises 12 residues. CDR3 residues: CASSLTGDTIYF. DNA of the CDR3: TGTGCCAGCAGCTTAACCGGAGACACCATATATTTT.

The J gene is TRBJ2-7, the V gene TRBV7-2, with TRBD1 matching over 8 bases. The J segment lost 5 bases and the V segment lost 5 bases, leaving 5 bases of the junction unmatched. This CDR3 is built from 13 residues. The germline CDR1 and CDR2 sequences are SGHTA and FQGNSA. CDR3 coding DNA: TGTGCCAGCAGCCCCCGGACAGGGCACGAGCAGTACTTC. This translates into CASSPRTGHEQYF.

The CDR3 nucleotides read TGTGCCACCGACCTGGGTATCGGAAACACCATATATTTT. It yields the protein CATDLGIGNTIYF. The chain has TRBV2 and TRBJ1-3; D is undetermined. From germline, CDR1 is SNHLY and CDR2 FYNNEI. This CDR3 has 13 residues. Trimming stripped 10 bases from V and 4 bases from J, with 14 bases between.

The rearrangement joins TRBV6-1 to TRBJ1-2, with a weak D call TRBD1 (5 bases). The V gene's germline CDR1 is MNHNS and CDR2 SASEGT. CDR3 length equals 13 residues. Trimming removed 6 bases from V and 6 bases from J, with 14 bases in between. The chain's CDR3 is CASRPAGTHGYTF. CDR3 nucleotide sequence: TGTGCCAGCAGGCCGGCAGGGACGCATGGCTACACCTTC.

The rearrangement links TRBV7-8 to TRBJ1-3; D is unresolved. Germline V gene data show CDR1 as SGHVS and CDR2 as FQNEAQ. The CDR3 runs 14 residues. V was pared by 4 bases and J by 0 bases, with 7 bases between. The CDR3 region is CASSSGGSGNTIYF. Written as DNA, the CDR3 is TGTGCCAGCAGCTCGGGAGGCTCTGGAAACACCATATATTTT. The full variable domain, with the rest looked up from reference TRBV7-8 and TRBJ1-3, is GAGVSQSPRYKVAKRGQDVALRCDPISGHVSLFWYQQALGQGPEFLTYFQNEAQLDKSGLPSDRFFAERPEGSVSTLKIQRTQQEDSAVYLCASSSGGSGNTIYFGEGSWLTVV.

The rearrangement joins TRBV4-2 to TRBJ2-7; no clear D gene. V was pared by 1 base and J by 8 bases, with 12 bases between. Germline loops: CDR1 LGHNA, CDR2 YNFKEQ. The CDR3 runs to 13 residues. CDR3 loop: CASSQATPRQQYF. The CDR3 DNA reads as TGTGCCAGCAGCCAAGCCACCCCAAGGCAGCAGTACTTC.

The chain has TRBV10-3 and TRBJ1-2; D possibly corresponds to TRBD1 (5 bases). Germline CDR1 ENHRY, CDR2 SYGVKD. The V end was cut by 4 bases, the J end by 2 bases, with 8 bases between. The CDR3 sequence is 13 residues long. The CDR3 region is CAISVEGNYGYTF. The CDR3 bases are TGTGCCATCAGTGTCGAGGGGAACTATGGCTACACCTTC.

The chain has TRBV6-1 and TRBJ1-4, with D possibly TRBD1 on 5 matching bases. CDR3 length: 13 residues. Looked up from germline, CDR1 is MNHNS and CDR2 is SASEGT. V was pared by 8 bases and J by 7 bases, with 14 bases between. The DNA of the CDR3 is TGTGCCAGCGATAGGGGCATCGGTGAAAAACTGTTTTTT. Residues: CASDRGIGEKLFF.

V usage is TRBV4-3 and J usage is TRBJ1-6, with a tentative D call TRBD1 (6 bases). Trimming removed 2 bases from V and 9 bases from J, with 14 bases in between. The CDR3 contains 15 residues. Germline V gene data show CDR1 as LGHNA and CDR2 as YSLEER. DNA for the CDR3: TGCGCCAGCAGCCAACACTGGCGGGGGCGTTCACCCCTCCACTTT. It codes for CASSQHWRGRSPLHF.

The V call is TRBV11-2, the J call TRBJ2-7, with TRBD1 identical over 7 bases. Germline loops: CDR1 SGHAT, CDR2 FQNNGV. The length of the CDR3 is 15 residues. The V and J ends lost 0 bases and 0 bases, in that order; junction bases with no gene match: 2. The CDR3, as DNA: TGTGCCAGCAGCTTAGAAGGGGGCGTCTCCTACGAGCAGTACTTC. Its protein product is CASSLEGGVSYEQYF.